This T cell receptor (beta chain) was recovered during a study of cytomegalovirus exposure and HLA in healthy donors. Profiled with immunoSEQ multiplex PCR; TCRdb holds only in-frame clones, not every one. The table has 100,000 to 150,000 clones, 80% to 90% seen once. The CDR3 spans 14 residues. CDR1 is SNHLY, CDR2 FYNNEI, per germline. Losses at the gene ends were 6 bases for V and 4 bases for J; bases not matched to a gene: 5. Sequenced: PBMCs. V and J are TRBV2 and TRBJ1-5; 8 positions agree with TRBD1. This receptor was obtained from a woman between 18 and 30 years old in good health and CMV-seronegative. The CDR3 region has the DNA TGTGCCAGCAGGGATGACAGGGGAAATCAGCCCCAGCATTTT. Translation gives CASRDDRGNQPQHF.